The entry below describes one T cell receptor (beta chain). V was pared by 2 bases and J by 5 bases, with 12 bases between. The CDR3 is made up of 15 amino acids. The germline V gene has CDR1 MGHRA and CDR2 YSYEKL. The assay was immunoSEQ multiplex PCR, and TCRdb's table has in-frame clones only and misses some. The sample lists roughly 99,000 clones; around 80% were seen once. The sample comes from a study of control samples from healthy donors and cancer patients. Sequencing was done on a sample of blood. The chain links TRBV4-1 to TRBJ1-4; D may be TRBD1 (6 bases). The TCR comes from a man aged 55 to 70 in good health. CDR3 coding DNA: TGCGCCAGCAGCCAATTCTACGGACAGAATGAAAAACTGTTTTTT. This encodes CASSQFYGQNEKLFF.